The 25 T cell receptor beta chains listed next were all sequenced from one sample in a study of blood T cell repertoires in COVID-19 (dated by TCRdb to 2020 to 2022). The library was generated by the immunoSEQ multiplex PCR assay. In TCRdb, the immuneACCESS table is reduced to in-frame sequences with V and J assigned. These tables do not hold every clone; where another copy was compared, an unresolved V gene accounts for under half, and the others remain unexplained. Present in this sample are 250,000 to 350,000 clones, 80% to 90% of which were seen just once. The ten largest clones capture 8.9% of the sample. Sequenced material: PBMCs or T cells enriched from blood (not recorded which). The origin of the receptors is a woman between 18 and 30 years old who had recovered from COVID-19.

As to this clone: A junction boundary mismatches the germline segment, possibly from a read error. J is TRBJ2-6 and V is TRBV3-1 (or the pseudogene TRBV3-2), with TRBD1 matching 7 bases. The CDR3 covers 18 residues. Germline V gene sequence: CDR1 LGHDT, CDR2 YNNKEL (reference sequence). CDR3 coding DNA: TGTGCCAGCAGCAAAGACAGGGTGTCTACCTCTGGGGCCAACGTCCTGACTTTC. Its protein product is CASSKDRVSTSGANVLTF.

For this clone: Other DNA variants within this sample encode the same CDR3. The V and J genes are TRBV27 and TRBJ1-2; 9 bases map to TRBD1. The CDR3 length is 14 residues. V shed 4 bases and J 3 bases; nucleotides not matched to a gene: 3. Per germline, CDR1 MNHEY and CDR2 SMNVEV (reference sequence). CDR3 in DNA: TGTGCCAGCAGTTCGGGACAGGGTTACTATGGCTACACCTTC. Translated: CASSSGQGYYGYTF.

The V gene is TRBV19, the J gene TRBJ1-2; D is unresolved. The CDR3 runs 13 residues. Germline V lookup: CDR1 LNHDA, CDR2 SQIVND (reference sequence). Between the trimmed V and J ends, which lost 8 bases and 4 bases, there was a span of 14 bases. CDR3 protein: CASSSTVRYGYTF. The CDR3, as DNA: TGTGCCAGTTCCTCCACGGTCCGCTATGGCTACACCTTC.

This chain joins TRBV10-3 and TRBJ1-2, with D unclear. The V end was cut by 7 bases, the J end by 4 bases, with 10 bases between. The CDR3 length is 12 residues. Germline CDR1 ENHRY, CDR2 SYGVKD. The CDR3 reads CAINREGYGYTF. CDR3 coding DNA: TGTGCCATCAACCGGGAGGGCTATGGCTACACCTTC.

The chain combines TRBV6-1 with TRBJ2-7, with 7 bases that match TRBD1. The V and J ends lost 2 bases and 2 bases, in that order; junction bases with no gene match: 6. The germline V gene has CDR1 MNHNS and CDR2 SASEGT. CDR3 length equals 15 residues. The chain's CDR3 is CASSEFVDRAYEQYF. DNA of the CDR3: TGTGCCAGCAGTGAATTCGTTGACAGGGCCTACGAGCAGTACTTC.

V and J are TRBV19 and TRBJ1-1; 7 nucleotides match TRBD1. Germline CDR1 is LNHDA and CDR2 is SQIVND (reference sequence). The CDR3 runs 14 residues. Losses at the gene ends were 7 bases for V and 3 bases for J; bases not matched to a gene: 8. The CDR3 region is CASKRTGRDTEAFF. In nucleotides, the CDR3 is TGTGCCAGTAAAAGGACAGGTAGGGACACTGAAGCTTTCTTT.

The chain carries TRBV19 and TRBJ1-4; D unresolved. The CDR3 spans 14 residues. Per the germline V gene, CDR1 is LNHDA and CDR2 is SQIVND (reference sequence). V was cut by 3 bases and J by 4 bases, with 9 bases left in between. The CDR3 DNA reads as TGTGCCAGTAGTATCGGCGGTGGTAATGAAAAACTGTTTTTT. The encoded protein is CASSIGGGNEKLFF.

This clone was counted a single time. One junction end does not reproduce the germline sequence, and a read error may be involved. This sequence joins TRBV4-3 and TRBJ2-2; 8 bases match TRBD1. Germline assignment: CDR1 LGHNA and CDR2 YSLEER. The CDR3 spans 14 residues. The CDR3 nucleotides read TGCGCCAGTAGCCGGACAGGGTCGGTTGGGGAGCTGTTTTTT. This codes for CASSRTGSVGELFF.

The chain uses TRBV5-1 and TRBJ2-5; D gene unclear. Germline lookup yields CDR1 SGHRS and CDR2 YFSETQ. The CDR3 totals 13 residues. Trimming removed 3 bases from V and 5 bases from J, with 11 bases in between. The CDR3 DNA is TGCGCCAGCAGCTCAGCCTCCGGGGAGACCCAGTACTTC. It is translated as CASSSASGETQYF.

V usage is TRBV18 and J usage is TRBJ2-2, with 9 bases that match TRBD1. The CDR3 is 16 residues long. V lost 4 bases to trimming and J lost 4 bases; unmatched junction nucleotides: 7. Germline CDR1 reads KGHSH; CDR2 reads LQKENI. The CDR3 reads CASSQRGQGFTGELFF. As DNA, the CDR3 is TGTGCCAGCTCACAAAGGGGACAGGGATTCACCGGGGAGCTGTTTTTT.

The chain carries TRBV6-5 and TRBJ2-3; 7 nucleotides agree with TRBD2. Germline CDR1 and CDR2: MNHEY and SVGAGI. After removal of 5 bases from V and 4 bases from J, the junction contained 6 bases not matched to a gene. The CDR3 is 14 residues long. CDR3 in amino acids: CASSPGRGADTQYF. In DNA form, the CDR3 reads TGTGCCAGCAGTCCTGGGAGGGGAGCAGATACGCAGTATTTT.

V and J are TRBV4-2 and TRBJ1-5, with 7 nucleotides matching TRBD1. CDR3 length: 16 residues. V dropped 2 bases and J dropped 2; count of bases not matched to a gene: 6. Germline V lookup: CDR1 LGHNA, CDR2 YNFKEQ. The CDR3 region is CASSQRGGAGNQPQHF. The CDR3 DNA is TGTGCCAGCAGCCAACGAGGGGGCGCTGGCAATCAGCCCCAGCATTTT.

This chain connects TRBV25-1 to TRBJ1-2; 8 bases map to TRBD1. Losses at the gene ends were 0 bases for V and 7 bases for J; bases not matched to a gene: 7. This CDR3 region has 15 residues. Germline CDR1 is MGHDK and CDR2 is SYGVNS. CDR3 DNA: TGTGCCAGCAGTGAATATTCAGGGGGCGAGGGTGGCTACACCTTC. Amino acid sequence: CASSEYSGGEGGYTF.

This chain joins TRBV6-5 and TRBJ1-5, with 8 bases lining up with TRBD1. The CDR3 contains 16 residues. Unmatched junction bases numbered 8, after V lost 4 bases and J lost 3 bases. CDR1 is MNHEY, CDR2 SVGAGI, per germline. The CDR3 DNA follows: TGTGCCAGCAGTTCCCATCAGGGGGCCTACAATCAGCCCCAGCATTTT. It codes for CASSSHQGAYNQPQHF.

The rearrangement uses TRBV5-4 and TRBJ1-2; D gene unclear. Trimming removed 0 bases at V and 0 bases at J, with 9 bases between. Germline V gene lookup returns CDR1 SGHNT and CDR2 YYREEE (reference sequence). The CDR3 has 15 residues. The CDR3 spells CASSLVGGSNYGYTF. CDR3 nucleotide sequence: TGTGCCAGCAGCTTGGTAGGCGGATCTAACTATGGCTACACCTTC.

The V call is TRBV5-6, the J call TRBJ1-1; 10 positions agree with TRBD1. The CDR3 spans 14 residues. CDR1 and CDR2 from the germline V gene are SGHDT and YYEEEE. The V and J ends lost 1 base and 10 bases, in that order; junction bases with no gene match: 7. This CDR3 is CASSLMGQGFGAFF. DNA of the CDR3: TGTGCCAGCAGCTTGATGGGACAGGGGTTCGGAGCTTTCTTT.

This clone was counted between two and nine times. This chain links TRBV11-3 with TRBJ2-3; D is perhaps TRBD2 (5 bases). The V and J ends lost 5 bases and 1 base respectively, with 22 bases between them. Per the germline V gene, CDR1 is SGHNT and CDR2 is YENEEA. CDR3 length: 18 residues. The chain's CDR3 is CASSPGAGSPGGTDTQYF. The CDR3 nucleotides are TGTGCCAGCAGCCCCGGCGCGGGCTCCCCTGGGGGCACAGATACGCAGTATTTT.

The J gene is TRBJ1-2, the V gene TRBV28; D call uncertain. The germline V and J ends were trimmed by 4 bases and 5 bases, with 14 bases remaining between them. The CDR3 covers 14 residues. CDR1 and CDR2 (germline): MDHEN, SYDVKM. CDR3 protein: CASSSAGEEYGYTF. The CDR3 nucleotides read TGTGCCAGCAGTTCAGCCGGCGAGGAATATGGCTACACCTTC.

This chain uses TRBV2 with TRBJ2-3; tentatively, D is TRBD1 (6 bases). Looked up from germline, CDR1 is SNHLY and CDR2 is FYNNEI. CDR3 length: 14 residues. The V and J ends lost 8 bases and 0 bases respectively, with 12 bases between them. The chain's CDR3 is CASLQGFSTDTQYF. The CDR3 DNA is TGTGCCAGCCTACAGGGCTTTAGCACAGATACGCAGTATTTT.

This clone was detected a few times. The CDR3 nucleotides are TGTGCCAGCAGTTACGCTGACAGTCGGAACACTGAAGCTTTCTTT. Translation: CASSYADSRNTEAFF. The rearrangement joins TRBV6-5 to TRBJ1-1; D might be TRBD1 (5 bases). Deletions cut 2 bases from V and 1 base from J, with 11 bases between. CDR3 length: 15 residues. Germline CDR1 and CDR2: MNHEY and SVGAGI.

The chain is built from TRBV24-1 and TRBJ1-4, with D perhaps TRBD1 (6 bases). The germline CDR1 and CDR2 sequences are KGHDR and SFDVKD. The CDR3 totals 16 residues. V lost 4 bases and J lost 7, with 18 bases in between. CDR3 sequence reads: CATSDHNRETPEKLFF. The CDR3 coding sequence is TGTGCCACCAGTGACCACAACAGGGAAACGCCTGAAAAACTGTTTTTT.

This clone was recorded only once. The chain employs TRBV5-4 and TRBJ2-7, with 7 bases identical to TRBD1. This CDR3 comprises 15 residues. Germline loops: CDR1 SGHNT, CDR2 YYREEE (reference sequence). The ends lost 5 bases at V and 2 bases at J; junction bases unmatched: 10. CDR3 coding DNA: TGTGCCAGCAGTCTCGGACAGGTGGCGACCTACGAGCAGTACTTC. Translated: CASSLGQVATYEQYF.

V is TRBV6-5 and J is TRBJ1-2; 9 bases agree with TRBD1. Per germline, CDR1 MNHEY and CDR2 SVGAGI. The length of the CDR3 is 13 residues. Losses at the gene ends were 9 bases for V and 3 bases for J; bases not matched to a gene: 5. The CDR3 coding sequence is TGTGCCAGTAGGACAGGGGAGGACTATGGCTACACCTTC. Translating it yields CASRTGEDYGYTF.

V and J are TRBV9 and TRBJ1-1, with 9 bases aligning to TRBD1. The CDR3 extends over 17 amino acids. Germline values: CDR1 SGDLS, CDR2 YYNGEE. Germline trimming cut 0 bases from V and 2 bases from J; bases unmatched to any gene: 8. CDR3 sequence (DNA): TGTGCCAGCAGCGTAGTTTCTGTGGGACAGGGCAACACTGAAGCTTTCTTT. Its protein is CASSVVSVGQGNTEAFF.

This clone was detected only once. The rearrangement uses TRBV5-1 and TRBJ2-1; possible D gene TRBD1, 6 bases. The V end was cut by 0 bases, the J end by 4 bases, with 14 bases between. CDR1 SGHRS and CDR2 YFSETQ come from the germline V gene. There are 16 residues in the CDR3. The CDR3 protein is CASSLALGQVYNEQFF. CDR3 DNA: TGCGCCAGCAGCTTGGCGCTGGGACAAGTATACAATGAGCAGTTCTTC.